This is a list of T cell receptor beta chains from one sample in a study of control samples from healthy donors and cancer patients. The protocol was immunoSEQ multiplex PCR, while the TCRdb copy is restricted to in-frame clones and leaves out a portion. The sample yields approximately 90,000 clones, around nine tenths seen once. Material: blood. Every receptor here comes from a man in his thirties or forties in good health. The CDR3 runs from the conserved cysteine through the conserved F or W. A D gene is named only where the DNA matches it firmly. The size of a clone is reported for some rows only, either as once, few or many, or as a class for expanded clones.

CDR3 protein,CDR3 DNA,clone size,V gene,D gene,J gene
CSVLGQGISEAFF,TGCAGCGTTCTGGGACAGGGGATTTCTGAAGCTTTCTTT,.,TRBV29-1,TRBD1,TRBJ1-1
CSAHSGVGETQYF,TGCAGCGCCCATAGCGGGGTGGGAGAGACCCAGTACTTC,.,TRBV29-1,TRBD2,TRBJ2-5
CASSQDRWKGLNTEAFF,TGTGCCAGCAGCCAAGATCGGTGGAAAGGGTTAAACACTGAAGCTTTCTTT,.,TRBV14,.,TRBJ1-1
CASSGRDRSYSNQPQHF,TGTGCCAGCAGCGGACGGGACAGATCCTATAGCAATCAGCCCCAGCATTTT,.,TRBV5-6,TRBD1,TRBJ1-5
CASSQGLAAYNEQFF,TGCGCCAGCAGCCAGGGACTAGCGGCCTACAATGAGCAGTTCTTC,.,TRBV4-1,TRBD2,TRBJ2-1
CASRSGGRGYGYTF,TGTGCCAGCAGGTCGGGGGGGCGTGGCTATGGCTACACCTTC,.,TRBV5-4,.,TRBJ1-2
CASSVLAGQETQYF,TGTGCCAGCAGCGTTCTAGCGGGGCAAGAGACCCAGTACTTC,.,TRBV9,TRBD2,TRBJ2-5
CASSPLTGDTEAFF,TGTGCCAGCAGTCCCCTTACAGGGGACACTGAAGCTTTCTTT,.,TRBV28,TRBD1,TRBJ1-1
CASSQFVAGHYNEQFF,TGCGCCAGCAGTCAATTTGTAGCGGGGCATTACAATGAGCAGTTCTTC,.,TRBV23-1,TRBD2,TRBJ2-1
CASSPGGGGGYTF,TGTGCCAGCAGCCCAGGGGGTGGAGGTGGCTACACCTTC,.,TRBV7-9,TRBD1,TRBJ1-2
CASSLRRSLDTQYF,TGTGCCAGCAGCTTACGGCGCAGCCTAGATACGCAGTATTTT,.,TRBV5-1,.,TRBJ2-3
CASSFREGSDYGYTF,TGTGCCAGCAGTTTCAGGGAGGGGAGTGACTATGGCTACACCTTC,.,TRBV28,.,TRBJ1-2
CASGAGQNNEQFF,TGTGCCAGCGGGGCCGGACAGAACAATGAGCAGTTCTTC,.,TRBV6-5,.,TRBJ2-1
CASSRRQSGGNYGYTF,TGTGCCAGCAGCCGTCGACAGTCCGGGGGCAACTATGGCTACACCTTC,many,TRBV7-9,.,TRBJ1-2
CASSAGTGQPLGPQHF,TGTGCCAGCAGCGCGGGAACGGGGCAGCCTTTGGGGCCCCAGCATTTT,few,TRBV9,.,TRBJ1-5
CASRLGTLSAGELFF,TGTGCCAGCAGACTCGGGACATTGAGCGCCGGGGAGCTGTTTTTT,few,TRBV2,.,TRBJ2-2
CASSPVGGRTEAFF,TGTGCCAGCAGCCCCGTGGGGGGGCGAACTGAAGCTTTCTTT,.,TRBV11-2,.,TRBJ1-1
CASGRLAGGHGGELFF,TGTGCCAGCGGCCGACTAGCGGGGGGGCATGGCGGGGAGCTGTTTTTT,few,TRBV2,TRBD2,TRBJ2-2
CSVVPGQAGGTEAFF,TGCAGCGTTGTCCCGGGACAGGCCGGGGGGACTGAAGCTTTCTTT,once,TRBV29-1,TRBD1,TRBJ1-1
CASSPGTGKTETQYF,TGTGCCAGCTCACCTGGGACAGGGAAGACAGAGACCCAGTACTTC,.,TRBV18,TRBD1,TRBJ2-5
CASSQDPRVKGQGSNSPLHF,TGCGCCAGCAGCCAAGATCCGAGGGTCAAGGGGCAGGGCAGTAATTCACCCCTCCACTTT,.,TRBV4-1,.,TRBJ1-6
CASRDKTWTAQETQYF,TGTGCCAGCAGGGACAAAACTTGGACAGCTCAAGAGACCCAGTACTTC,once,TRBV6-4,.,TRBJ2-5
CASSFDYEQYF,TGTGCCAGCAGTTTCGACTACGAGCAGTACTTC,.,TRBV12-3/TRBV12-4,.,TRBJ2-7
CASSVGGVAETQYF,TGTGCCAGCAGTGTGGGGGGGGTAGCAGAGACCCAGTACTTC,.,TRBV2,TRBD2,TRBJ2-5
CATSDYGSTDTQYF,TGTGCCACCAGTGATTATGGGAGCACAGATACGCAGTATTTT,.,TRBV24-1,.,TRBJ2-3
CAWSNNRVRDEQFF,TGTGCCTGGAGTAATAACAGGGTCCGCGATGAGCAGTTCTTC,.,TRBV30,.,TRBJ2-1
CASSEQGMNTGELFF,TGTGCCAGCAGTGAGCAGGGAATGAACACCGGGGAGCTGTTTTTT,.,TRBV2,.,TRBJ2-2
CASSLEGNTEAFF,TGTGCCAGCAGTTTAGAAGGGAACACTGAAGCTTTCTTT,few,TRBV27,.,TRBJ1-1
CASSASGGANEQFF,TGTGCCAGCAGTGCTAGCGGGGGGGCCAATGAGCAGTTCTTC,.,TRBV6-4,TRBD2,TRBJ2-1
CASSFRTGSSGNTIYF,TGTGCCAGTAGCTTTCGGACAGGGAGCTCTGGAAACACCATATATTTT,once,TRBV19,TRBD1,TRBJ1-3
CATSRSRETQYF,TGTGCCACCAGCAGATCCCGGGAGACCCAGTACTTC,.,TRBV15,.,TRBJ2-5
CASIKEEGYGYTF,TGTGCCAGCATAAAGGAGGAAGGCTATGGCTACACCTTC,.,TRBV2,.,TRBJ1-2
CASSLGAIFTGELFF,TGTGCCAGCAGCTTGGGGGCCATATTCACCGGGGAGCTGTTTTTT,.,TRBV5-5,.,TRBJ2-2
CASSPTSGGGDTQYF,TGCGCCAGCAGTCCGACTAGCGGGGGAGGAGATACGCAGTATTTT,.,TRBV5-1,TRBD2,TRBJ2-3
CASSPGLAGAYEQYF,TGTGCCAGCAGTCCCGGACTAGCGGGCGCCTACGAGCAGTACTTC,.,TRBV6-6,TRBD2,TRBJ2-7
CASSLGDRNTDTQYF,TGTGCCAGCAGCTTAGGTGACAGGAACACAGATACGCAGTATTTT,.,TRBV7-6,.,TRBJ2-3
CASSPTGNEQYF,TGCGCCAGCAGCCCAACAGGGAACGAGCAGTACTTC,.,TRBV5-1,.,TRBJ2-7
CASSSLTSGGVVEQFF,TGTGCCAGCAGCTCCCTCACTAGCGGGGGGGTGGTTGAGCAGTTCTTC,.,TRBV7-8,TRBD2,TRBJ2-1
CAISGKALYGYTF,TGTGCCATCAGTGGTAAGGCGCTGTATGGCTACACCTTC,few,TRBV10-3,.,TRBJ1-2
CASSPRRRNTEAFF,TGTGCCAGCTCACCCAGAAGGCGGAACACTGAAGCTTTCTTT,.,TRBV18,.,TRBJ1-1
CASSPTGQILSGANVLTF,TGTGCCAGCAGCCCCACGGGACAGATACTTTCTGGGGCCAACGTCCTGACTTTC,.,TRBV7-2,TRBD1,TRBJ2-6
CASSLSSGAGVGSDTQYF,TGTGCCAGCAGCTTAAGTTCTGGAGCGGGGGTTGGGTCAGATACGCAGTATTTT,.,TRBV7-6,TRBD2,TRBJ2-3
CASSLFAPGTGERSVYNSPLHF,TGCGCCAGCAGCCTTTTTGCCCCGGGGACAGGGGAGAGGAGTGTGTATAATTCACCCCTCCACTTT,.,TRBV4-1,TRBD1,TRBJ1-6
CASSPNRQGAYGYTF,TGTGCCAGCAGTCCCAACCGACAGGGGGCCTATGGCTACACCTTC,few,TRBV2,TRBD1,TRBJ1-2
CASSLRGVAQYF,TGTGCCAGCAGTCTACGAGGGGTTGCGCAGTATTTT,once,TRBV6-5,.,TRBJ2-3
CASSSDRAKTQYF,TGCGCCAGCAGCTCGGACAGGGCTAAGACCCAGTACTTC,.,TRBV5-1,TRBD1,TRBJ2-5
CSVLSGTGKGGYTF,TGCAGCGTCCTCTCCGGGACAGGGAAGGGGGGCTACACCTTC,.,TRBV29-1,TRBD1,TRBJ1-2
CASSLSGAGIQYF,TGTGCCAGCAGCTTAAGCGGGGCTGGCATTCAGTACTTC,.,TRBV11-2,TRBD2,TRBJ2-4
CASSQGVHNSPLHF,TGTGCCAGCAGCCAGGGTGTCCATAATTCACCCCTCCACTTT,.,TRBV11-2,.,TRBJ1-6